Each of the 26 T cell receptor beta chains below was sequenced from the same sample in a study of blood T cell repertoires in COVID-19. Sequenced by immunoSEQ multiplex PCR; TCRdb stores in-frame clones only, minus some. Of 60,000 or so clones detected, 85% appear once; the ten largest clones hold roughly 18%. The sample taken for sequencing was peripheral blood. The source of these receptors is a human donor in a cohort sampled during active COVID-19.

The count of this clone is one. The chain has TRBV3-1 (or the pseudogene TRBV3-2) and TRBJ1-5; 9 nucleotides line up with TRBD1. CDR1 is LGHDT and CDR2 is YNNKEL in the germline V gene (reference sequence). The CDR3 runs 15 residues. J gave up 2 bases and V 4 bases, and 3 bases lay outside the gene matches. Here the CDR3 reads CASSPDRGGNQPQHF. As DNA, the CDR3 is TGTGCCAGCAGCCCTGACAGGGGGGGCAATCAGCCCCAGCATTTT.

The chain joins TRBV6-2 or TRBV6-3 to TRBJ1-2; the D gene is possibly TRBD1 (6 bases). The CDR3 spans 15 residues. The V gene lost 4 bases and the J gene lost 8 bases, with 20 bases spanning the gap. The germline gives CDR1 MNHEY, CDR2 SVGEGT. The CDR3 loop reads CASSSGRGQLWGYTF. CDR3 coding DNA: TGTGCCAGCAGTTCCGGACGAGGACAGTTATGGGGCTACACCTTC.

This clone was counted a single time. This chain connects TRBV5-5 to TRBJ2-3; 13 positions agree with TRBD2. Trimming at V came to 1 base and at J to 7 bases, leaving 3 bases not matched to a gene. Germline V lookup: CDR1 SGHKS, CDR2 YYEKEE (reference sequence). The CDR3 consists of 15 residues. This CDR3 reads CASSLTSGGANTQYF. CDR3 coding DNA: TGTGCCAGCAGCTTGACTAGCGGGGGGGCGAATACGCAGTATTTT. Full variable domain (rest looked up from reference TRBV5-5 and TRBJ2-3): DAGVTQSPTHLIKTRGQQVTLRCSPISGHKSVSWYQQVLGQGPQFIFQYYEKEERGRGNFPDRFSARQFPNYSSELNVNALLLGDSALYLCASSLTSGGANTQYFGPGTRLTVL.

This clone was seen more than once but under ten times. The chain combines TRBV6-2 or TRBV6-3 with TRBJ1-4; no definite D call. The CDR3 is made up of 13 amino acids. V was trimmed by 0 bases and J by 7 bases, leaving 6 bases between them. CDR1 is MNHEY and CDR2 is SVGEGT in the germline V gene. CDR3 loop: CASSYSSGEKLFF. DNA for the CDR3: TGTGCCAGCAGTTACTCGAGTGGTGAAAAACTGTTTTTT.

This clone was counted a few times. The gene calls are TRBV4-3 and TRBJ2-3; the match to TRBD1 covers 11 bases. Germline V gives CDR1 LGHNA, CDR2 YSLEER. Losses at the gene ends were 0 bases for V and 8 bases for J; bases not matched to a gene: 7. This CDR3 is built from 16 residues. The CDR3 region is CASSQERTGGRGTQYF. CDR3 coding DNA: TGCGCCAGCAGCCAAGAGAGGACAGGGGGCCGAGGTACGCAGTATTTT.

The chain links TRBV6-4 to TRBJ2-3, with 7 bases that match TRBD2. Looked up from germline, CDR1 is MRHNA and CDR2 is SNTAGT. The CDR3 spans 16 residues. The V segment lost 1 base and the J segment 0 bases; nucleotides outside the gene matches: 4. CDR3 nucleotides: TGTGCCAGCAGTGACTGGGGGGGAACTAGCACAGATACGCAGTATTTT. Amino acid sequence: CASSDWGGTSTDTQYF.

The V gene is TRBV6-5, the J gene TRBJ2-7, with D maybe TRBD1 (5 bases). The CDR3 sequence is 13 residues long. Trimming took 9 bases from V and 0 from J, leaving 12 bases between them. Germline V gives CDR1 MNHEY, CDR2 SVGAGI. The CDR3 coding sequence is TGTGCCAGTCTCGGACACCTCTCCTACGAGCAGTACTTC. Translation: CASLGHLSYEQYF.

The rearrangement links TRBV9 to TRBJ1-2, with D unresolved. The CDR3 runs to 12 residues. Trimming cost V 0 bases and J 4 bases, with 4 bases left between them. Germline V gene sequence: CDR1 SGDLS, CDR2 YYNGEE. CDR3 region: CASSVDSYGYTF. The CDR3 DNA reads TGTGCCAGCAGCGTAGACAGCTATGGCTACACCTTC.

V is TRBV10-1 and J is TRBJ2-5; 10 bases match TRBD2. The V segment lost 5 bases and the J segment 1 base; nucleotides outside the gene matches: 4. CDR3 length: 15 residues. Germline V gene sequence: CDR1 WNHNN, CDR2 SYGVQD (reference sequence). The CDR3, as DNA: TGCGCCAGCAGTATGAGCGGGGGGGCCCAAGAGACCCAGTACTTC. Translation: CASSMSGGAQETQYF.

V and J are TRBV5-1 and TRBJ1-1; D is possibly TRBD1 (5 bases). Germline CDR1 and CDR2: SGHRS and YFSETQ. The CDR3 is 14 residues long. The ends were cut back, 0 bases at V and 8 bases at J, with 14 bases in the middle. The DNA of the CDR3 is TGCGCCAGCAGCTTGGCTAGGACCTCAGGGGAAGCTTTCTTT. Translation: CASSLARTSGEAFF.

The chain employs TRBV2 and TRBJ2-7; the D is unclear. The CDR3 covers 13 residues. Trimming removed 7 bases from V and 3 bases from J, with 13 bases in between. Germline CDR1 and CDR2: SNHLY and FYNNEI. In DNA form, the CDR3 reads TGTGCCAGCATTACGACACCAGTCTACGAGCAGTACTTC. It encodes CASITTPVYEQYF. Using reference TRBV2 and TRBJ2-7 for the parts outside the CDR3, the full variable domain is EPEVTQTPSHQVTQMGQEVILRCVPISNHLYFYWYRQILGQKVEFLVSFYNNEISEKSEIFDDQFSVERPDGSNFTLKIRSTKLEDSAMYFCASITTPVYEQYFGPGTRLTVT.

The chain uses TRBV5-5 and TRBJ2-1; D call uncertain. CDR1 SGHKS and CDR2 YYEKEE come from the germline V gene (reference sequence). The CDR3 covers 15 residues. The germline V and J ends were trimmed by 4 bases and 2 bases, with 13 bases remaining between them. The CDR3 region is CASSDDLGPYNEQFF. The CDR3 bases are TGTGCCAGCAGCGATGACTTAGGCCCCTACAATGAGCAGTTCTTC.

CDR3: CASSPPQGETQYF. The CDR3 DNA sequence: TGTGCCAGCAGCCCTCCACAGGGGGAGACCCAGTACTTC. This chain joins TRBV7-8 and TRBJ2-5, with TRBD1 identical over 7 bases. V lost 5 bases to trimming and J lost 5 bases; unmatched junction nucleotides: 5. The length of the CDR3 is 13 residues. Germline-derived CDR1 and CDR2 are SGHVS and FQNEAQ.

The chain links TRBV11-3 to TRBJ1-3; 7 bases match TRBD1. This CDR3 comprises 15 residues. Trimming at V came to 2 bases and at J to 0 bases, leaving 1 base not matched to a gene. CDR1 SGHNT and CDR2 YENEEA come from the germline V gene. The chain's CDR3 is CASSLRDSSGNTIYF. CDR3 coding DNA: TGTGCCAGCAGCTTAAGGGACAGCTCTGGAAACACCATATATTTT.

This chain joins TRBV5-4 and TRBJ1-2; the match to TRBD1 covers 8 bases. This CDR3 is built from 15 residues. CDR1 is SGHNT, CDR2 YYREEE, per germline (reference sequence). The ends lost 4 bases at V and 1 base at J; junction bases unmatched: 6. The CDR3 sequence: CASSPGGRGNYGYTF. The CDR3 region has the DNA TGTGCCAGCAGCCCAGGGGGCAGGGGTAACTATGGCTACACCTTC.

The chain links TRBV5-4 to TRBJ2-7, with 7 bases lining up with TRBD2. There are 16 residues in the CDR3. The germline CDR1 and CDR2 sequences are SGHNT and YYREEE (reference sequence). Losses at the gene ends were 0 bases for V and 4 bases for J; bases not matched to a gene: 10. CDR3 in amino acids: CASSLGSGWEGYEQYF. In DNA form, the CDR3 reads TGTGCCAGCAGCTTGGGATCAGGGTGGGAGGGGTACGAGCAGTACTTC.

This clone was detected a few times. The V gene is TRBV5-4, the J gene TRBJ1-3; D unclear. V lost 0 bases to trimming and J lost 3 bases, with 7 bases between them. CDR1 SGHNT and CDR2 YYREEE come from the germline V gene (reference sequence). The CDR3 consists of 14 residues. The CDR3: CASSLAPGGNTIYF. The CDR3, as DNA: TGTGCCAGCAGCTTGGCCCCAGGTGGAAACACCATATATTTT. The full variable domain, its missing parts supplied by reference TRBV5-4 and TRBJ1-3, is ETGVTQSPTHLIKTRGQQVTLRCSSQSGHNTVSWYQQALGQGPQFIFQYYREEENGRGNFPPRFSGLQFPNYSSELNVNALELDDSALYLCASSLAPGGNTIYFGEGSWLTVV.

CDR3 nucleotide sequence: TGCGCCAGCAGCCAAGTGGGCAGGGGGCTGTACGAGCAGTACTTC. Translated, it gives CASSQVGRGLYEQYF. This rearrangement joins TRBV4-1 to TRBJ2-7; TRBD1 matches at 8 bases. CDR1 and CDR2 from the germline V gene are MGHRA and YSYEKL. V dropped 1 base and J dropped 4; count of bases not matched to a gene: 6. This CDR3 spans 15 amino acids.

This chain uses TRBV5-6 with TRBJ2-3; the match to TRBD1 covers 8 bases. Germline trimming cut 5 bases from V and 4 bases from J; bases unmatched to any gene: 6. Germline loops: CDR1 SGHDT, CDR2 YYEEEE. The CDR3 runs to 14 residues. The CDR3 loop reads CASRRTGLADTQYF. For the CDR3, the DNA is TGTGCCAGCAGAAGGACAGGGTTAGCAGATACGCAGTATTTT.

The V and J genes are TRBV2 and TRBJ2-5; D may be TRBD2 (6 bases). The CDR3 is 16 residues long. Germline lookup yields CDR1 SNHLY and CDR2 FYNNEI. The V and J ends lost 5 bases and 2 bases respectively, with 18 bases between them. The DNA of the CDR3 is TGTGCCAGCAGTCTCACTACGACTAGTCCGCAAGAGACCCAGTACTTC. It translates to CASSLTTTSPQETQYF.

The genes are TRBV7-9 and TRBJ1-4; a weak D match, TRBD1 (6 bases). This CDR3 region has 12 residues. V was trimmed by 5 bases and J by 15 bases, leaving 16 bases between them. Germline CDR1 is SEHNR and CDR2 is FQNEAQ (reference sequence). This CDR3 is CASSDDRLGVFF. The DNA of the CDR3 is TGTGCCAGCAGCGATGACAGGCTCGGGGTGTTTTTT.

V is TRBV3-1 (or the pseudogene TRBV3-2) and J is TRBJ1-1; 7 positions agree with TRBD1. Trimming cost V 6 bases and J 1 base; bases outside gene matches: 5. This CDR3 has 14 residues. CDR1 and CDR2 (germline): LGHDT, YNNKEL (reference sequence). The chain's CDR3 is CASRSDRANTEAFF. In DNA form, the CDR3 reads TGTGCCAGCAGAAGCGACAGGGCGAACACTGAAGCTTTCTTT.

The CDR3: CASSVPGGNEQYF. As DNA, the CDR3 is TGTGCCAGCAGTGTCCCCGGGGGGAACGAGCAGTACTTC. V gene TRBV6-6 combines with J gene TRBJ2-7; 7 bases agree with TRBD2. With 5 bases clipped from V and 5 bases from J, the junction kept 6 bases outside the gene matches. In germline, CDR1 is MNHNY, CDR2 SVGAGI (reference sequence). The CDR3 runs to 13 residues.

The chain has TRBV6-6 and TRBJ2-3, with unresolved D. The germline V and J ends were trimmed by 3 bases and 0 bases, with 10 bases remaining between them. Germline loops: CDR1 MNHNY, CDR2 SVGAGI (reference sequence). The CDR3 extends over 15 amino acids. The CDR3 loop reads CASSYGTFSTDTQYF. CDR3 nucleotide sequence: TGTGCCAGCAGTTATGGCACCTTCAGCACAGATACGCAGTATTTT.

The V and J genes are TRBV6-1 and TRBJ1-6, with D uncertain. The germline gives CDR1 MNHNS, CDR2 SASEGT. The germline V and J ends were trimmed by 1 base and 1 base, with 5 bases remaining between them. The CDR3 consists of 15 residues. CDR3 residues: CASSEGRSYNSPLHF. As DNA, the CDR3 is TGTGCCAGCAGTGAAGGCAGGTCCTATAATTCACCCCTCCACTTT.

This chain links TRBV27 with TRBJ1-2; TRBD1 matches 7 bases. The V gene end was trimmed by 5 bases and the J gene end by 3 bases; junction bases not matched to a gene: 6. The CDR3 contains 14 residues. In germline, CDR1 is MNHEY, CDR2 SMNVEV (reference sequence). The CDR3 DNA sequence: TGTGCCAGCAGTCTTACCAGGGGGGACTATGGCTACACCTTC. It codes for CASSLTRGDYGYTF.